This T cell receptor (beta chain) was found in a study of blood T cell repertoires in COVID-19. Study-level information: Samples representing acute and convalescent COVID-19 were sourced from the United States, Italy and Spain. From T cells, B-cell-depleted T cells, or PBMCs came the material, which was cDNA or gDNA.

Enrollees, roughly 18 to 90 years old, lived in roughly 24 US areas. Assay used: immunoSEQ multiplex PCR; TCRdb lists only in-frame clones, some missing. The data contain 210,000 or so clones, under 90% of them singletons. The germline V gene has CDR1 SGHRS and CDR2 YFSETQ. Trimming stripped 5 bases from V and 2 bases from J, with 13 bases between. This CDR3 comprises 15 residues. The rearrangement joins TRBV5-1 to TRBJ2-2; TRBD1 might be the D (6 bases). The sequenced sample consisted of PBMCs or T cells enriched from blood (not recorded which). The sequence derives from a man aged 60 to 69 who had recovered from COVID-19. The chain's CDR3 is CASSPTGHNTGELFF. The CDR3 DNA follows: TGCGCCAGCAGTCCAACGGGACACAACACCGGGGAGCTGTTTTTT.